The 26 T cell receptor beta chains below were found in one sample sequenced in a study of human CD8 memory T cell subsets. A UMI-labeled 5' RACE approach was the method that produced the TCR beta libraries. TCRdb independently ran MiXCR on the 5' RACE reads; one entry per CDR3 protein. This sample has under 10,000 distinct CDR3 sequences, with around 4% found just once. Material: CD8+ T cells from PBMCs. These receptors were obtained from a human donor in good health.

The V and J genes are TRBV2 and TRBJ2-7; TRBD1 agrees at 9 bases. The V and J ends lost 8 bases and 6 bases, in that order; junction bases with no gene match: 8. The CDR3 runs to 13 residues. The germline CDR1 and CDR2 sequences are SNHLY and FYNNEI. DNA of the CDR3: TGTGCCAGCTCGAAGGCGACAGGGGGCGAGCAGTACTTC. This sequence encodes CASSKATGGEQYF.

In this sample, this clonotype turned up many times. The V and J genes are TRBV13 and TRBJ2-5; D may be TRBD2 (6 bases). V gave up 1 base and J gave up 2 bases, with 8 bases separating them. The CDR3 is made up of 14 amino acids. The germline gives CDR1 PRHDT, CDR2 FYEKMQ (reference sequence). This CDR3 reads CASSLVGRQETQYF. The CDR3 DNA sequence: TGTGCCAGCAGCTTAGTAGGGAGGCAAGAGACCCAGTACTTC.

The table lists this clonotype with a few counts. The chain employs TRBV6-6 and TRBJ2-1, with a weak D call TRBD1 (5 bases). Looked up from germline, CDR1 is MNHNY and CDR2 is SVGAGI (reference sequence). Trimming took 2 bases from V and 8 from J, leaving 13 bases between them. This CDR3 has 14 amino acids. CDR3 DNA sequence: TGTGCCAGCAGTTACCAGGGTTTGGTCGATGAGCAGTTCTTC. Its translation: CASSYQGLVDEQFF.

This clonotype was counted many times. This CDR3 reads CASSFRGLETQYF. The CDR3, as DNA: TGTGCCAGCAGCTTTCGGGGGCTAGAGACCCAGTACTTC. This sequence joins TRBV7-6 and TRBJ2-5, with D perhaps matching TRBD1 or TRBD2 (6 bases each). V shed 3 bases and J shed 4 bases, with 9 bases lying between them. This CDR3 region has 13 residues. Germline CDR1 reads SGHVS; CDR2 reads FNYEAQ.

Sample share makes this clonotype medium-sized (0.01 to 0.1%). The chain has TRBV4-3 and TRBJ2-7, with a weak D call TRBD2 (6 bases). The CDR3 loop spans 14 amino acids. V was cut by 1 base and J by 6 bases, with 13 bases left in between. From germline, CDR1 is LGHNA and CDR2 YSLEER. CDR3 sequence reads: CASSQVRGSTEQYF. The CDR3, as DNA: TGCGCCAGCAGCCAAGTCCGGGGGAGTACCGAGCAGTACTTC.

This clonotype was observed many times. The chain recombines TRBV7-9 with TRBJ2-3; 7 bases line up with TRBD2. The CDR3 totals 16 residues. The V and J ends lost 5 bases and 4 bases, in that order; junction bases with no gene match: 12. Per the germline V gene, CDR1 is SEHNR and CDR2 is FQNEAQ (reference sequence). The CDR3 spells CASSPPGGRGADTQYF. CDR3 sequence (DNA): TGTGCCAGCAGCCCACCCGGAGGTCGGGGGGCAGATACGCAGTATTTT. Full variable domain (remainder filled in from reference TRBV7-9 and TRBJ2-3): DTGVSQNPRHKITKRGQNVTFRCDPISEHNRLYWYRQTLGQGPEFLTYFQNEAQLEKSRLLSDRFSAERPKGSFSTLEIQRTEQGDSAMYLCASSPPGGRGADTQYFGPGTRLTVL.

The chain has TRBV7-9 and TRBJ2-1; D is perhaps TRBD2 (5 bases). This CDR3 spans 13 amino acids. Germline V gives CDR1 SEHNR, CDR2 FQNEAQ (reference sequence). Trimming pared 8 bases from V and 8 bases from J, leaving 16 bases between. This CDR3 reads CASQPGKRDEQFF. In DNA, the CDR3 is TGTGCCAGCCAGCCGGGAAAAAGGGATGAGCAGTTCTTC.

This clonotype was counted ten times or more. This chain uses TRBV7-9 with TRBJ2-3; 9 bases match TRBD2. The CDR3 has 18 residues. CDR1 and CDR2 from the germline V gene are SEHNR and FQNEAQ (reference sequence). V shed 5 bases and J 1 base; nucleotides not matched to a gene: 13. The CDR3 bases are TGTGCCAGCAGCCCCCCCCGGGGTAGCGGGAGTGGCACAGATACGCAGTATTTT. Protein sequence: CASSPPRGSGSGTDTQYF.

The sample holds many counts of this clonotype. This sequence joins TRBV7-2 and TRBJ2-3, with 7 bases that match TRBD2. CDR1 is SGHTA, CDR2 FQGNSA, per germline. The CDR3 runs to 16 residues. V was pared by 1 base and J by 2 bases, with 6 bases of the junction left unmatched. The CDR3 DNA reads as TGTGCCAGCAGCTTAGTCGGCGGGAGTCCCACAGATACGCAGTATTTT. Its translation is CASSLVGGSPTDTQYF.

This clonotype was observed many times. This CDR3 is CASSEVADEKLFF. In nucleotides, the CDR3 is TGTGCCAGCAGTGAAGTGGCAGATGAAAAACTGTTTTTT. The chain is built from TRBV6-1 and TRBJ1-4, with unresolved D. Trimming removed 1 base at V and 6 bases at J, with 6 bases between. Germline CDR1 MNHNS, CDR2 SASEGT. The CDR3 extends over 13 amino acids.

The rearrangement uses TRBV4-3 and TRBJ2-7; the D is unclear. This CDR3 is 16 amino acids long. The V gene's germline CDR1 is LGHNA and CDR2 YSLEER. V was trimmed by 0 bases and J by 0 bases, leaving 12 bases between them. The CDR3 reads CASSQDAAASSYEQYF. The CDR3 region has the DNA TGCGCCAGCAGCCAAGATGCCGCCGCGAGCTCCTACGAGCAGTACTTC.

In this sample, this clonotype turned up many times. The V call is TRBV7-9, the J call TRBJ2-2; D is perhaps TRBD2 (6 bases). The CDR3 is 16 residues long. The V gene lost 5 bases and the J gene lost 0 bases, with 13 bases spanning the gap. CDR1 and CDR2 from the germline V gene are SEHNR and FQNEAQ (reference sequence). The CDR3 region has the DNA TGTGCCAGCAGCCAAGGACCGGGAGCGAACACCGGGGAGCTGTTTTTT. It yields the protein CASSQGPGANTGELFF. The variable domain in full, completed from reference TRBV7-9 and TRBJ2-2, reads DTGVSQNPRHKITKRGQNVTFRCDPISEHNRLYWYRQTLGQGPEFLTYFQNEAQLEKSRLLSDRFSAERPKGSFSTLEIQRTEQGDSAMYLCASSQGPGANTGELFFGEGSRLTVL.

This clonotype was seen at least ten times. J is TRBJ2-2 and V is TRBV5-4; TRBD1 agrees at 10 bases. Germline assignment: CDR1 SGHNT and CDR2 YYREEE (reference sequence). The ends lost 2 bases at V and 4 bases at J; junction bases unmatched: 5. The CDR3 has 16 amino acids. The CDR3 loop is CASSFLGQGFTGELFF. The CDR3, as DNA: TGTGCCAGCAGCTTTCTGGGACAGGGGTTCACCGGGGAGCTGTTTTTT.

The chain joins TRBV13 to TRBJ2-1; D ambiguous. CDR3 size: 12 residues. In germline, CDR1 is PRHDT, CDR2 FYEKMQ (reference sequence). The V end was cut by 4 bases, the J end by 6 bases, with 7 bases between. CDR3: CASSSLGNEQFF. CDR3 in DNA: TGTGCCAGCAGCTCCCTGGGCAATGAGCAGTTCTTC.

CDR3 sequence: CASSLKLPPQYEQYF. For the CDR3, the DNA is TGTGCCAGCAGTTTAAAGCTACCTCCTCAATACGAGCAGTACTTC. J is TRBJ2-7 and V is TRBV6-2 or TRBV6-3; D unclear. The CDR3 is made up of 15 amino acids. Germline lookup yields CDR1 MNHEY and CDR2 SVGEGT. The V gene lost 4 bases and the J gene lost 4 bases, with 17 bases spanning the gap.

This clonotype came up many times. The chain combines TRBV29-1 with TRBJ2-1; D possibly corresponds to TRBD2 (6 bases). Trimming shortened V by 0 bases and J by 7 bases, and 16 bases separated the two germline ends. The CDR3 is 15 amino acids. Looked up from germline, CDR1 is SQVTM and CDR2 is ANQGSEA. The CDR3 reads CSVEDNVEGLNEQFF. CDR3 nucleotides: TGCAGCGTTGAAGATAACGTGGAGGGCTTGAATGAGCAGTTCTTC.

This clonotype was observed many times. CDR3 residues: CASSFTGGSTDTQYF. The CDR3 nucleotides read TGTGCCAGCAGCTTTACAGGCGGAAGCACAGATACGCAGTATTTT. The chain employs TRBV7-9 and TRBJ2-3, with D tentatively TRBD1 (5 bases). Germline V lookup: CDR1 SEHNR, CDR2 FQNEAQ (reference sequence). The germline V and J ends were trimmed by 3 bases and 0 bases, with 10 bases remaining between them. This CDR3 comprises 15 residues.

The rearrangement joins TRBV12-3 or TRBV12-4 to TRBJ2-1, with 7 positions matching TRBD1. Losses at the gene ends were 4 bases for V and 6 bases for J; bases not matched to a gene: 15. The CDR3 has 17 amino acids. CDR3 amino acids: CASSSPGGTNLGNEQFF. The CDR3 nucleotides read TGTGCCAGCAGTTCCCCAGGGGGTACCAACTTGGGCAATGAGCAGTTCTTC.

There are many counts of this clonotype. The rearrangement links TRBV20-1 to TRBJ2-1; tentatively, D is TRBD1 or TRBD2 (6 bases each). The V end was cut by 0 bases, the J end by 9 bases, with 18 bases between. This CDR3 spans 15 amino acids. CDR1 DFQATT and CDR2 SNEGSKA come from the germline V gene (reference sequence). The CDR3 nucleotides read TGCAGTGCTAGAGATCGGGGGCCCGATTGGAGTGAGCAGTTCTTC. Residues: CSARDRGPDWSEQFF.

The J gene is TRBJ2-1, the V gene TRBV20-1, with D possibly matching TRBD2 (6 bases). The CDR3 spans 16 residues. The germline V gene has CDR1 DFQATT and CDR2 SNEGSKA (reference sequence). V was shortened by 1 base and J by 7 bases, with 20 bases between the two germline ends. Here the CDR3 DNA reads TGCAGTGCTAGAGTACCGACTAGGGGTAGGTTGAATGAGCAGTTCTTC. Translated, it gives CSARVPTRGRLNEQFF.

This clonotype was seen repeatedly, ten times or more. V and J are TRBV20-1 and TRBJ2-1; D gene ambiguous. V was trimmed by 1 base and J by 4 bases, leaving 8 bases between them. The CDR3 length is 13 residues. Germline CDR1 is DFQATT and CDR2 is SNEGSKA (reference sequence). The CDR3 nucleotides read TGCAGTGCTAGAGTTGGGGAATACAATGAGCAGTTCTTC. This codes for CSARVGEYNEQFF.

In this sample, this clonotype turned up many times. This chain uses TRBV6-2 or TRBV6-3 with TRBJ2-7; possibly TRBD1 or TRBD2 for D (5 bases each). V lost 6 bases and J lost 3, with 12 bases in between. Germline loops: CDR1 MNHEY, CDR2 SVGEGT. The CDR3 is made up of 13 amino acids. CDR3 residues: CASSRDLIYEQYF. The CDR3 nucleotides are TGTGCCAGCAGCCGGGACCTAATCTACGAGCAGTACTTC.

Many counts were recorded for this clonotype. The chain has TRBV7-2 and TRBJ1-5, with no clear D. The CDR3 extends over 12 amino acids. Germline V CDR1 and CDR2: SGHTA, FQGNSA. V gave up 3 bases and J gave up 6 bases, with 6 bases separating them. The CDR3 loop is CASSLGLQPQHF. In nucleotides, the CDR3 is TGTGCCAGCAGCTTGGGCCTTCAGCCCCAGCATTTT.

This clonotype was counted at least ten times. J is TRBJ2-2 and V is TRBV10-1; possible D gene TRBD2, 5 bases. Trimming cost V 7 bases and J 3 bases, with 12 bases left between them. Germline values: CDR1 WNHNN, CDR2 SYGVQD (reference sequence). The CDR3 extends over 14 amino acids. The CDR3 nucleotides read TGCGCCAGCACCGCCTCACTAGACACCGGGGAGCTGTTTTTT. Amino acids: CASTASLDTGELFF.

The chain joins TRBV5-5 to TRBJ2-7; TRBD1 might be the D (6 bases). The CDR3 length is 14 residues. Trimming took 7 bases from V and 1 from J, leaving 15 bases between them. Per germline, CDR1 SGHKS and CDR2 YYEKEE (reference sequence). The CDR3 here is CASQVRGSSYEQYF. The CDR3 region has the DNA TGTGCCAGCCAAGTCAGGGGCAGTTCCTACGAGCAGTACTTC. Supplemented by reference TRBV5-5 and TRBJ2-7, the full variable domain reads DAGVTQSPTHLIKTRGQQVTLRCSPISGHKSVSWYQQVLGQGPQFIFQYYEKEERGRGNFPDRFSARQFPNYSSELNVNALLLGDSALYLCASQVRGSSYEQYFGPGTRLTVT.

Sample share makes this clonotype medium-sized. The chain carries TRBV5-1 and TRBJ2-3; D is unresolved. The V gene lost 2 bases and the J gene lost 2 bases, with 3 bases spanning the gap. The germline CDR1 and CDR2 sequences are SGHRS and YFSETQ. The CDR3 is made up of 12 amino acids. The CDR3: CASSLHTDTQYF. CDR3 nucleotide sequence: TGCGCCAGCAGCTTACACACAGATACGCAGTATTTT. Full variable domain (missing parts from reference TRBV5-1 and TRBJ2-3): KAGVTQTPRYLIKTRGQQVTLSCSPISGHRSVSWYQQTPGQGLQFLFEYFSETQRNKGNFPGRFSGRQFSNSRSEMNVSTLELGDSALYLCASSLHTDTQYFGPGTRLTVL.